Each of the 18 T cell receptor beta chains below was sequenced from the same sample in a study of vaccination effects on CD4 cells after COVID-19 (dated by TCRdb to about 2022). These TCRs' antigens remain unknown. The ViraFEST assay stimulated PBMC with viral peptide pools and then used TCR sequencing to identify antigen-specific CD4+ T cell clonotypes by expansion. After around ten days of culture, CD4+ T cells were isolated with the EasySep CD4+ T cell isolation kit. Healthy vaccine recipients had no prior SARS-CoV-2 infection, confirmed by negative nucleocapsid antibodies before and after vaccination. The library relied on the immunoSEQ multiplex PCR assay. TCRdb retrieved this table from immuneACCESS and kept in-frame rearrangements only. Not all clones are present; in checked studies, unresolved V genes account for under half, and no reason is known for the remainder. The sample has over 45,000 clones on record, around 67% of them singletons. The ten largest clones capture around 20% of the sample.

The sample consisted of CD4+ T cells from PBMCs cultured with SARS-CoV-2 spike peptides, taken before COVID-19 vaccination. Interpreted using the paper, the cell subset or site label stands for: SARS-CoV-2 spike overlapping peptide pool stimulation. Receptors were obtained from a human donor who received a COVID-19 vaccine.

The chain uses TRBV15 and TRBJ2-7, with TRBD1 matching 7 bases. With 4 bases clipped from V and 5 bases from J, the junction kept 14 bases outside the gene matches. Germline V gene data show CDR1 as LNHNV and CDR2 as YYDKDF (reference sequence). This CDR3 comprises 16 residues. As DNA, the CDR3 is TGTGCCACCAGCACCCGCGACAGGGCATCGGTCCACGAGCAGTACTTC. It codes for CATSTRDRASVHEQYF. The whole variable domain, filled in from reference TRBV15 and TRBJ2-7, reads DAMVIQNPRYQVTQFGKPVTLSCSQTLNHNVMYWYQQKSSQAPKLLFHYYDKDFNNEADTPDNFQSRRPNTSFCFLDIRSPGLGDTAMYLCATSTRDRASVHEQYFGPGTRLTVT.

This clone showed up many times. This chain links TRBV28 with TRBJ1-2; D remains unclear. V was shortened by 6 bases and J by 9 bases, with 8 bases between the two germline ends. CDR1 and CDR2 from the germline V gene are MDHEN and SYDVKM. The CDR3 contains 10 residues. CDR3: CASSRASYTF. As DNA, the CDR3 is TGTGCCAGCAGCCGGGCGAGCTACACCTTC.

This chain uses TRBV19 with TRBJ1-2, with D uncertain. The CDR3 runs 14 residues. Germline V gene sequence: CDR1 LNHDA, CDR2 SQIVND (reference sequence). Trimming took off 1 base at V and 0 bases at J, with 6 bases between the two ends. CDR3 DNA sequence: TGTGCCAGTAGTATAGCCAGAACTAACTATGGCTACACCTTC. Translating it yields CASSIARTNYGYTF.

The V gene is TRBV10-3, the J gene TRBJ1-3; 7 nucleotides line up with TRBD1. This CDR3 region has 14 residues. Germline CDR1 reads ENHRY; CDR2 reads SYGVKD. The junction had 3 bases not matched to a gene; V was cut back by 4 bases and J by 3 bases. The CDR3 DNA reads TGTGCCATCAGTGCTTGGACAGGTGGAAACACCATATATTTT. It codes for CAISAWTGGNTIYF.

The chain couples TRBV4-3 to TRBJ2-3; D might be TRBD2 (6 bases). Looked up from germline, CDR1 is LGHNA and CDR2 is YSLEER. V lost 4 bases and J 4 bases, leaving 9 bases between the germline ends. The CDR3 has 13 amino acids. The CDR3: CASSLRDSDTQYF. In nucleotides, the CDR3 is TGCGCCAGCAGCCTCCGGGACTCAGATACGCAGTATTTT.

The count of this clone is one. The chain is built from TRBV5-1 and TRBJ2-2; D gene unclear. Germline-derived CDR1 and CDR2 are SGHRS and YFSETQ. Between the trimmed V and J ends, which lost 4 bases and 4 bases, there was a span of 17 bases. This CDR3 spans 16 amino acids. CDR3 coding DNA: TGCGCCAGCAGCCCGCGGACCTTAACCACCACCGGGGAGCTGTTTTTT. This translates into CASSPRTLTTTGELFF.

This clone appeared once. J is TRBJ1-5 and V is TRBV21-1. TRBV21-1 corresponds to a pseudogene. The length of the CDR3 is 13 residues. This CDR3 reads CASSKEYRQPQHF. Written as DNA, the CDR3 is TGTGCCAGCAGCAAAGAATACCGGCAGCCCCAGCATTTT.

The chain recombines TRBV5-4 with TRBJ1-2; D ambiguous. Deletions cut 4 bases from V and 6 bases from J, with 19 bases between. The germline CDR1 and CDR2 sequences are SGHNT and YYREEE (reference sequence). The CDR3 loop spans 15 amino acids. CDR3 nucleotide sequence: TGTGCCAGCAGCGCCTACGGGCAGGAGGCGGATGGCTACACCTTC. It specifies CASSAYGQEADGYTF.

J is TRBJ2-1 and V is TRBV29-1, with 9 positions matching TRBD1. The CDR3 has 14 amino acids. The germline gives CDR1 SQVTM, CDR2 ANQGSEA. The trim removed 4 bases at V and 4 bases at J, leaving 5 bases unmatched. The CDR3 loop is CSVATGTGYNEQFF. The CDR3 DNA follows: TGCAGCGTTGCAACCGGGACAGGGTACAATGAGCAGTTCTTC.

This clone was detected a few times. The chain employs TRBV29-1 and TRBJ2-7, with TRBD1 matching 8 bases. Germline trimming cut 1 base from V and 5 bases from J; bases unmatched to any gene: 10. CDR1 is SQVTM, CDR2 ANQGSEA, per germline. The CDR3 sequence is 15 residues long. The CDR3 here is CSVEGLDRGLHEQYF. The DNA for the CDR3 is TGCAGCGTTGAAGGGCTCGACAGGGGTCTCCACGAGCAGTACTTC.

The sample holds a few counts of this clone. The J gene is TRBJ2-2, the V gene TRBV19, with TRBD2 identical over 15 bases. V dropped 4 bases and J dropped 7; count of bases not matched to a gene: 10. Germline V CDR1 and CDR2: LNHDA, SQIVND (reference sequence). This CDR3 has 18 amino acids. In DNA, the CDR3 is TGTGCCAGTAGTACCCGGACTAGCGGGAGGGCAGAGCACGGGGAGCTGTTTTTT. Protein: CASSTRTSGRAEHGELFF.

The CDR3 sequence is CASSFRINTEAFF. Here the CDR3 DNA reads TGCGCCAGCAGCTTTAGAATCAACACTGAAGCTTTCTTT. V is TRBV5-1 and J is TRBJ1-1; the D is unclear. The V and J ends lost 2 bases and 2 bases respectively, with 7 bases between them. CDR1 is SGHRS, CDR2 YFSETQ, per germline. CDR3 length: 13 residues.

The chain links TRBV7-3 to TRBJ2-2; 9 nucleotides match TRBD2. J lost 5 bases, V lost 1 base, and 5 bases had no gene match. CDR1 and CDR2 (germline): SGHTA, FQGTGA. This CDR3 comprises 16 residues. The CDR3 spells CASSLNSGGLTGELFF. CDR3 nucleotide sequence: TGTGCCAGCAGCTTAAATAGCGGGGGATTGACCGGGGAGCTGTTTTTT.

The genes are TRBV5-4 and TRBJ2-7; D may be TRBD1 (5 bases). Trimming pared 3 bases from V and 5 bases from J, leaving 9 bases between. This CDR3 region has 12 residues. Germline V lookup: CDR1 SGHNT, CDR2 YYREEE (reference sequence). CDR3 nucleotides: TGTGCCAGCAGCTCCGGACACGACGAGCAGTACTTC. Translation gives CASSSGHDEQYF.

The CDR3 DNA reads as TGTGCCAGTAGTAGTAGAAATCAGGGCACAGACTACAATGAGCAGTTCTTC. Translated, it gives CASSSRNQGTDYNEQFF. The chain uses TRBV25-1 and TRBJ2-1; D is perhaps TRBD1 (5 bases). The CDR3 extends over 17 amino acids. CDR1 and CDR2 (germline): MGHDK, SYGVNS. V was cut by 9 bases and J by 3 bases, with 24 bases left in between.

The chain's CDR3 is CASSPTALYNQPQHF. Written as DNA, the CDR3 is TGTGCCAGCAGCCCGACAGCGCTATACAATCAGCCCCAGCATTTT. V is TRBV5-5 and J is TRBJ1-5; possible D gene TRBD1, 5 bases. V was pared by 4 bases and J by 3 bases, with 14 bases between. Germline assignment: CDR1 SGHKS and CDR2 YYEKEE (reference sequence). The CDR3 consists of 15 residues.

CDR3 sequence: CASSERGNEKLFF. CDR3 sequence (DNA): TGTGCCAGCAGTGAGAGGGGTAATGAAAAACTGTTTTTT. The gene calls are TRBV6-1 and TRBJ1-4; the D gene is possibly TRBD1 (5 bases). Trimming pared 3 bases from V and 4 bases from J, leaving 6 bases between. The CDR3 has 13 amino acids. Germline CDR1 MNHNS, CDR2 SASEGT.

V and J are TRBV19 and TRBJ2-7; 14 bases agree with TRBD2. The CDR3 has 18 residues. Per germline, CDR1 LNHDA and CDR2 SQIVND (reference sequence). The J segment lost 1 base and the V segment lost 3 bases, leaving 8 bases of the junction unmatched. CDR3 in amino acids: CASSILGTSGSSSYEQYF. DNA of the CDR3: TGTGCCAGTAGTATTTTAGGGACTAGCGGGAGTTCGTCCTACGAGCAGTACTTC.